This T cell receptor (beta chain) was recorded in a study of shared clonotypes between healthy human individuals. Broader study findings: Naive subsets generally exceeded memory subsets in estimated richness.

In regard to this clone: The antigen remains undetermined.

V shed 3 bases and J 5 bases; nucleotides not matched to a gene: 7. CDR1 MNHNS and CDR2 SASEGT come from the germline V gene. This CDR3 is 14 amino acids long. Only in-frame clones appear in the TCRdb table, and some are missing; sequencing was by immunoSEQ multiplex PCR. The sample has 95,000 to 120,000 clones; more than 65% are singletons. Each donor was a Caucasian adult residing in Nashville, Tennessee. This sequence was found in a woman aged 25 to 39 in good health. Specimen: memory CD8+ T cells sorted from blood. Noted subset: CD45RO+ cells pooled with CCR7-negative TemRA cells. V is TRBV6-1 and J is TRBJ2-7; TRBD1 matches at 7 bases. The CDR3: CASSDLGQLHEQYF. The CDR3 DNA follows: TGTGCCAGCAGTGATCTGGGACAGCTACACGAGCAGTACTTC.